This T cell receptor (beta chain) was identified during a study of vaccination and CD4 T cells after COVID-19. The overall study: Sampling post-COVID took place a median 101 days after diagnosis (range 35 to 161). Findings and caveats of the study: Analysis of convalescent patients found that 304 of 307 vaccine-specific clones were spike mono-reactive.

Treatment in this sample: approximately nine-day PBMC culture with coronavirus spike peptide pools or control peptides (ViraFEST assay). An Oncomine TCR Beta short-read assay was used to sequence the DNA from cultured CD4+ T cells. TCRdb used MiXCR to reprocess the PCR reads, holding one entry per CDR3 protein. Of about 12,000 distinct CDR3 sequences in the sample, around 50% are singletons; the top ten hold approximately 18%. Note on this clonotype: Antigen specificity is unknown.

The V end was cut by 5 bases, the J end by 8 bases, with 15 bases between. The CDR3 is made up of 14 amino acids. Germline assignment: CDR1 SEHNR and CDR2 FQNEAQ (reference sequence). This rearrangement joins TRBV7-9 to TRBJ1-4; D not resolved. Sequencing used cultured CD4+ T cells from blood, obtained after SARS-CoV-2 vaccination. The source is a human donor with COVID-19. The CDR3 DNA is TGTGCCAGCAGCCCAATGGGGTCTCTGGAAAAACTGTTTTTT. It codes for CASSPMGSLEKLFF.